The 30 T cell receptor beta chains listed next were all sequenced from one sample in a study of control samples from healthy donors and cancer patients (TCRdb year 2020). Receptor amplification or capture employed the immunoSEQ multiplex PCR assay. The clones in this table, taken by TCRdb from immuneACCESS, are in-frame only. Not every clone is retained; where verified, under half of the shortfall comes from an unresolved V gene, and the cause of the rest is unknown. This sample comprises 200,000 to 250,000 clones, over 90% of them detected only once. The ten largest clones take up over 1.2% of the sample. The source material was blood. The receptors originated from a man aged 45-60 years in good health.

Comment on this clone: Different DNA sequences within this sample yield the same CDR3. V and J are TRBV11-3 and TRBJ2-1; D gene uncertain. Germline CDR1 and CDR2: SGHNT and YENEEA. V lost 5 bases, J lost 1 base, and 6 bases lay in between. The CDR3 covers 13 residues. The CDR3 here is CASSLGSYNEQFF. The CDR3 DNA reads TGTGCCAGCAGCCTCGGGTCCTACAATGAGCAGTTCTTC.

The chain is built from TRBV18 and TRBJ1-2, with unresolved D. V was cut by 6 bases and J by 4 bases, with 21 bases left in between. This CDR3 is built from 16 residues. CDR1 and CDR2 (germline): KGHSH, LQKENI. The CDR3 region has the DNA TGTGCCAGCTCCCCCCCTAATGGAGGTGTCGGCTATGGCTACACCTTC. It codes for CASSPPNGGVGYGYTF.

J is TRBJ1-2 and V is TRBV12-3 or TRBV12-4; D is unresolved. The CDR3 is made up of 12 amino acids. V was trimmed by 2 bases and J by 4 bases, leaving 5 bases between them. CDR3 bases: TGTGCCAGCAGTTTATTGGTCTATGGCTACACCTTC. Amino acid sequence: CASSLLVYGYTF.

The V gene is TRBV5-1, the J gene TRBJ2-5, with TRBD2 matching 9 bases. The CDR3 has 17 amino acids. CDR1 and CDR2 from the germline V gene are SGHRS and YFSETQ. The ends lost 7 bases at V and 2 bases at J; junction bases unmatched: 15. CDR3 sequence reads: CASSAEAGGPLQETQYF. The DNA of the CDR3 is TGCGCCAGCTCCGCGGAAGCGGGGGGACCCCTTCAAGAGACCCAGTACTTC.

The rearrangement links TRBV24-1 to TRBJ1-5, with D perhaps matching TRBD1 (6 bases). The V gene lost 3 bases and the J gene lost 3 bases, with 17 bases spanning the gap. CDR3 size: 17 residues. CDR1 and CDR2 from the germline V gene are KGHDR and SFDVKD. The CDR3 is CATSDGRFSGANQPQHF. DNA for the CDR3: TGTGCCACCAGTGATGGTCGGTTTTCAGGGGCCAATCAGCCCCAGCATTTT.

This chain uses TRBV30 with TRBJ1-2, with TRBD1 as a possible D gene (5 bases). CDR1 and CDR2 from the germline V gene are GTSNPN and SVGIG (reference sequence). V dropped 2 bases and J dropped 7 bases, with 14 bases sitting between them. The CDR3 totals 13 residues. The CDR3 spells CAWSLSGDGGYTF. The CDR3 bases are TGTGCCTGGAGTTTGTCGGGGGATGGTGGCTACACCTTC. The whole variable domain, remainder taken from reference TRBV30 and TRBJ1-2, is SQTIHQWPATLVQPVGSPLSLECTVEGTSNPNLYWYRQAAGRGLQLLFYSVGIGQISSEVPQNLSASRPQDRQFILSSKKLLLSDSGFYLCAWSLSGDGGYTFGSGTRLTVV.

The CDR3 reads CASSQERQTVHTFNEQFF. CDR3 DNA: TGTGCCAGCAGCCAAGAACGGCAGACGGTCCACACCTTCAATGAGCAGTTCTTC. The rearrangement joins TRBV3-1 (or the pseudogene TRBV3-2) to TRBJ2-1; no clear D gene. The germline V and J ends were trimmed by 0 bases and 6 bases, with 21 bases remaining between them. Germline CDR1 is LGHDT and CDR2 is YNNKEL (reference sequence). This CDR3 has 18 residues.

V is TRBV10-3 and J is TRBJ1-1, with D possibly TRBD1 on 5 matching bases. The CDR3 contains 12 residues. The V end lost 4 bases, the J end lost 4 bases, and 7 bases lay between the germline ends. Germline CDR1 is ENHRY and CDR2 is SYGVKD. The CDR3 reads CAISAGSTEAFF. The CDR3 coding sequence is TGTGCCATCAGTGCAGGGTCCACTGAAGCTTTCTTT.

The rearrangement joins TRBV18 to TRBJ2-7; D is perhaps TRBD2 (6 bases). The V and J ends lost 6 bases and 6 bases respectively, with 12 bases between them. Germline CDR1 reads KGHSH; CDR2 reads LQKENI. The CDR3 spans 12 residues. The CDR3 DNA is TGTGCCAGCTCCTACGGGGAGGTCGAGCAGTACGTC. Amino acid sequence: CASSYGEVEQYV.

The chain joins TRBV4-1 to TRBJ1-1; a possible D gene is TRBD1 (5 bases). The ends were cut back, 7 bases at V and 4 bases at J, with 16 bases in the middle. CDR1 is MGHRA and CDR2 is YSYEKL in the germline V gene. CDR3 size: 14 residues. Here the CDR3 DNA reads TGCGCCAGCACCTCGGGGGGAACGCTCACTGAAGCTTTCTTT. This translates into CASTSGGTLTEAFF.

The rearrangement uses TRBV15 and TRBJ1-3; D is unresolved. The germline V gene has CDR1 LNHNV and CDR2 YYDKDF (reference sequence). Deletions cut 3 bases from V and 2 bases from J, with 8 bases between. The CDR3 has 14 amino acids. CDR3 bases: TGTGCCACCAGCAGGTTGAATACTGGAAACACCATATATTTT. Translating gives CATSRLNTGNTIYF.

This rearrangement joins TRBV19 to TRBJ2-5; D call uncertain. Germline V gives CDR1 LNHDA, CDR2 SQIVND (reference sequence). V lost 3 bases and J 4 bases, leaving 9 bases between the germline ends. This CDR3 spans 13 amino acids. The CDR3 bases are TGTGCCAGTAGTATCGTCGACGGAGAGACCCAGTACTTC. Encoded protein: CASSIVDGETQYF. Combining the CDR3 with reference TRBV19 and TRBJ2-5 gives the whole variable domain DGGITQSPKYLFRKEGQNVTLSCEQNLNHDAMYWYRQDPGQGLRLIYYSQIVNDFQKGDIAEGYSVSREKKESFPLTVTSAQKNPTAFYLCASSIVDGETQYFGPGTRLLVL.

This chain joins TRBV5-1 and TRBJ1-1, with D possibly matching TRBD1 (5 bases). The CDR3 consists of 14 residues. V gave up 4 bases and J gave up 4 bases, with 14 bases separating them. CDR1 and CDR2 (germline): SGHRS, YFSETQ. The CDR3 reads CASSQTVGGTEAFF. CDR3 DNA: TGCGCCAGCAGCCAGACCGTGGGGGGCACTGAAGCTTTCTTT. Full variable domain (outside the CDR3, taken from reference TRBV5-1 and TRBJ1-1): KAGVTQTPRYLIKTRGQQVTLSCSPISGHRSVSWYQQTPGQGLQFLFEYFSETQRNKGNFPGRFSGRQFSNSRSEMNVSTLELGDSALYLCASSQTVGGTEAFFGQGTRLTVV.

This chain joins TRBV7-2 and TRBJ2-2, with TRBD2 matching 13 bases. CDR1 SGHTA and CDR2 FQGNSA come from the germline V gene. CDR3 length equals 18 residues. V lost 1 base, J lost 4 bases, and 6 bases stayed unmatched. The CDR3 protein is CASSLGTSGGMSTGELFF. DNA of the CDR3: TGTGCCAGCAGCTTAGGGACTAGCGGGGGAATGAGCACCGGGGAGCTGTTTTTT.

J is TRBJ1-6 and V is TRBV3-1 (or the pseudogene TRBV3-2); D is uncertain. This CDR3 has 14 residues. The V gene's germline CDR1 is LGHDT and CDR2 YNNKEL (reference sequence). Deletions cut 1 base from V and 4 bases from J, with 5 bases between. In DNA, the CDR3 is TGTGCCAGCAGCCAAGGGGGTTATAATTCACCCCTCCACTTT. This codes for CASSQGGYNSPLHF.

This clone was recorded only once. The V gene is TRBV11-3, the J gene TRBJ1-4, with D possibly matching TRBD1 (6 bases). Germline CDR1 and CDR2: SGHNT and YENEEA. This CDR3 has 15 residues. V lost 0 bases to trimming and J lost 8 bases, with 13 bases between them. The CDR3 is CASSLERGRQEKLFF. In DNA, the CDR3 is TGTGCCAGCAGCTTAGAGCGGGGGCGGCAAGAAAAACTGTTTTTT.

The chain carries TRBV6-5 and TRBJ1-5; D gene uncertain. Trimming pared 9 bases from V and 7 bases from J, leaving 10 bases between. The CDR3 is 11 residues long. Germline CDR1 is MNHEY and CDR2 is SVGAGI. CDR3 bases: TGTGCCAGTGGGATCCTACAGCCCCAGCATTTT. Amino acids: CASGILQPQHF.

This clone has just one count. In nucleotides, the CDR3 is TGTGCCAGCAGCGAGGGACTAGCGGGGGGGGGAGATACGCAGTATTTT. It translates to CASSEGLAGGGDTQYF. The chain employs TRBV7-3 and TRBJ2-3, with 16 bases fitting TRBD2. The CDR3 runs 16 residues. Germline assignment: CDR1 SGHTA and CDR2 FQGTGA. V lost 5 bases, J lost 5 bases, and 4 bases stayed unmatched.

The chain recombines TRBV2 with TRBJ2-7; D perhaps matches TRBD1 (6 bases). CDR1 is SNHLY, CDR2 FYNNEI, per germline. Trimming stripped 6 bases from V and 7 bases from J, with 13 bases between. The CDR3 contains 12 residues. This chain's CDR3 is CASSATGLEQYF. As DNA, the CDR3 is TGTGCCAGCAGCGCAACAGGGCTTGAGCAGTACTTC.

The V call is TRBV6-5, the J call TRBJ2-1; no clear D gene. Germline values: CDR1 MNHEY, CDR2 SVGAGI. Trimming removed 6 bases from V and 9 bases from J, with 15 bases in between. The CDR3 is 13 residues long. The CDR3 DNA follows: TGTGCCAGCAGGCGACTCTGGGGTGTTGAGCAGTTCTTC. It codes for CASRRLWGVEQFF.

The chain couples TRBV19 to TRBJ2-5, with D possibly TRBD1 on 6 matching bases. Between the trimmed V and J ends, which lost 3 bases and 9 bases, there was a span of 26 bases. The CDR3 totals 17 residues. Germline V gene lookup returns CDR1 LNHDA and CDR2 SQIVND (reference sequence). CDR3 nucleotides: TGTGCCAGTAGTATTTGGGTTGCAGGGGTCCCAAGAGTGGCCCAGTACTTC. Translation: CASSIWVAGVPRVAQYF.

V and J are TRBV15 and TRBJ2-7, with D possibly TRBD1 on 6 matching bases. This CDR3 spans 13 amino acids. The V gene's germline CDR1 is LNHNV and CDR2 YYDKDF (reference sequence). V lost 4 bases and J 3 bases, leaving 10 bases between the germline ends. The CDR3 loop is CATSIRGGYEQYV. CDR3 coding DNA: TGTGCCACCAGCATTAGAGGGGGCTACGAGCAGTACGTC.

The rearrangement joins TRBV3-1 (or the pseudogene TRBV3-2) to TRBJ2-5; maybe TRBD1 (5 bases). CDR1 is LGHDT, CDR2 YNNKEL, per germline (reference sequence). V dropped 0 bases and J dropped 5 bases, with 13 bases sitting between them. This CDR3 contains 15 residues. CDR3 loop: CASSQDQGTVETQYF. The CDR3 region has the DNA TGTGCCAGCAGCCAAGATCAGGGTACTGTGGAGACCCAGTACTTC.

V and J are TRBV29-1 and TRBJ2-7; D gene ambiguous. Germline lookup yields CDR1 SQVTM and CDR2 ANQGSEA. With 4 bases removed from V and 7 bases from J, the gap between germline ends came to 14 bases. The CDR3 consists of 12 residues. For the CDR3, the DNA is TGCAGCGTTGCTCCCGATATACGGGAGCAGTACTTC. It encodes CSVAPDIREQYF.

For the CDR3, the DNA is TGTGCCAGCAGCCCCGGGACAGCGAACACTGAAGCTTTCTTT. Protein sequence: CASSPGTANTEAFF. The chain has TRBV16 and TRBJ1-1; 7 bases are a match to TRBD1. The CDR3 runs to 14 residues. The V gene's germline CDR1 is KGHSY and CDR2 FQNENV. J lost 1 base, V lost 4 bases, and 3 bases had no gene match.

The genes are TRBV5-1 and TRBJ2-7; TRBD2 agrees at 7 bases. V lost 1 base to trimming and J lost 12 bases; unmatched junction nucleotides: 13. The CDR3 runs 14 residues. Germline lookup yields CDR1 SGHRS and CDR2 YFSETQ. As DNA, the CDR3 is TGCGCCAGCAGCTTGTTGGGGAGGAGCGGGGAGGTGTACTTC. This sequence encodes CASSLLGRSGEVYF.

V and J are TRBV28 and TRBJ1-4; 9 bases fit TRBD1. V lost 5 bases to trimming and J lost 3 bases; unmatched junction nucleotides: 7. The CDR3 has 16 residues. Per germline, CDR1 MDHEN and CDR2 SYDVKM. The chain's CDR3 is CASSHTGGRSNEKLFF. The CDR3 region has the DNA TGTGCCAGCAGTCACACAGGGGGCAGGTCTAATGAAAAACTGTTTTTT.

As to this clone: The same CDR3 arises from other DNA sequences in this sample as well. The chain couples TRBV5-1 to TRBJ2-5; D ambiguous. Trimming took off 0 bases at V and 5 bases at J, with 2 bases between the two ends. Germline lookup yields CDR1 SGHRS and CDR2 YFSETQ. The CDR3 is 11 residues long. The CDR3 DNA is TGCGCCAGCAGCTTGGCGGAGACCCAGTACTTC. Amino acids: CASSLAETQYF.

The CDR3 DNA follows: TGTGCCAGCAGCACCTGGGCAGGGTTCCAGGGCGGGGAGCTGTTTTTT. Translating gives CASSTWAGFQGGELFF. The gene calls are TRBV11-2 and TRBJ2-2; a weak D match, TRBD1 (5 bases). The CDR3 extends over 16 amino acids. V was trimmed by 5 bases and J by 7 bases, leaving 20 bases between them. CDR1 and CDR2 from the germline V gene are SGHAT and FQNNGV. The whole variable domain, remainder taken from reference TRBV11-2 and TRBJ2-2, is EAGVAQSPRYKIIEKRQSVAFWCNPISGHATLYWYQQILGQGPKLLIQFQNNGVVDDSQLPKDRFSAERLKGVDSTLKIQPAKLEDSAVYLCASSTWAGFQGGELFFGEGSRLTVL.

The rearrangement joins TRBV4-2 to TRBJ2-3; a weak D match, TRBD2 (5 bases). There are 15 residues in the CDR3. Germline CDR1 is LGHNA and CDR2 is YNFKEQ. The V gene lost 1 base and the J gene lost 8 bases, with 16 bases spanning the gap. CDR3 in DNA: TGTGCCAGCAGCCAAGCCTCGGGGAAAGGTCCTACGCAGTATTTT. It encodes CASSQASGKGPTQYF.